Listed below are T cell receptor beta chains from one sample, sequenced in a study of T cells in localized non-small cell lung cancer. Assay used: immunoSEQ multiplex PCR; TCRdb lists only in-frame clones, some missing. The table lists around 50,000 clones, approximately 90% of them singletons. Source: peripheral blood, taken before any cancer treatment. The receptors here all came from a woman between 35 and 70 years old with stage I lung adenocarcinoma. Each CDR3 is given with its conserved first and last residue. A D gene is named only where the DNA matches it firmly. Expanded clones get a size class; other rows say once, few or many, or leave the size out.

>TRBJ2-7|NA|NA|TRBV5-4
CASSPRQSSYEQYF
TGTGCCAGCAGCCCTAGACAGAGCTCCTACGAGCAGTACTTC
>TRBJ2-1|once|NA|TRBV15
CATSRGGRTRRGNEQFF
TGTGCCACCAGCAGAGGGGGGAGGACCCGTAGGGGTAATGAGCAGTTCTTC
>TRBJ1-2|NA|NA|TRBV10-3
CAISELLRGGYTF
TGTGCCATCAGTGAACTTCTTAGGGGTGGCTACACCTTC
>TRBJ2-2|NA|TRBD1|TRBV2
CANKRQGANTGELFF
TGTGCCAACAAGAGACAGGGGGCGAACACCGGGGAGCTGTTTTTT
>TRBJ1-3|once|NA|TRBV10-3
CAISESRGQGGGNTIYF
TGTGCCATCAGTGAGTCTAGAGGCCAGGGAGGTGGAAACACCATATATTTT
>TRBJ1-6|NA|TRBD1|TRBV29-1
CSARTGIGSPLHF
TGCAGCGCTCGGACAGGGATAGGGTCACCCCTCCACTTT
>TRBJ1-2|NA|NA|TRBV4-3
CASSLRGDYGYTF
TGCGCCAGCAGCTTGAGGGGAGACTATGGCTACACCTTC
>TRBJ2-1|NA|NA|TRBV9
CASSLRLVDEQFF
TGTGCCAGCAGCCTGAGACTAGTCGATGAGCAGTTCTTC
>TRBJ1-1|NA|NA|TRBV7-2
CASSTQAGDGTEAFF
TGTGCCAGCAGCACCCAGGCAGGGGACGGCACTGAAGCTTTCTTT
>TRBJ1-5|NA|NA|TRBV4-2
CASSHGTDSNQPQHF
TGTGCCAGCAGCCATGGAACCGATAGCAATCAGCCCCAGCATTTT
>TRBJ1-2|NA|NA|TRBV19
CASSIVATEGYTF
TGTGCCAGTAGTATAGTGGCGACAGAGGGCTACACCTTC
>TRBJ2-6|NA|NA|TRBV4-3
CASSQDGQLGGANVLTF
TGCGCCAGCAGCCAAGATGGGCAGCTTGGAGGGGCCAACGTCCTGACTTTC
>TRBJ1-3|NA|NA|TRBV15
CATSSPRGTLGNTIYF
TGTGCCACCAGCAGTCCTAGGGGGACCTTAGGAAACACCATATATTTT
>TRBJ1-5|NA|NA|TRBV6-1
CASSQGPGSNQPQHF
TGTGCCAGCAGTCAGGGGCCCGGTAGCAATCAGCCCCAGCATTTT
>TRBJ2-5|NA|TRBD2|TRBV15
CATSRGQASGSQETQYF
TGTGCCACCAGCAGAGGACAAGCTAGCGGAAGCCAAGAGACCCAGTACTTC
>TRBJ2-7|once|TRBD2|TRBV30
CAWSVPSGGPYEQYF
TGTGCCTGGAGTGTTCCTAGCGGGGGGCCCTACGAGCAGTACTTC
>TRBJ2-7|NA|NA|TRBV7-3
CASSLMPAGPYEQYF
TGTGCCAGCAGCTTAATGCCGGCGGGCCCTTACGAGCAGTACTTC
>TRBJ2-3|few|NA|TRBV5-1
CASSLDNDGGHF
TGCGCCAGCAGCTTGGACAACGATGGGGGACATTTT
>TRBJ1-1|NA|NA|TRBV20-1
CSASLPEAFF
TGCAGTGCTAGTCTCCCTGAAGCTTTCTTT
>TRBJ1-3|NA|TRBD1|TRBV9
CASSQGQGAGNTIYF
TGTGCCAGCAGCCAAGGACAGGGGGCGGGAAACACCATATATTTT
>TRBJ1-2|NA|TRBD1|TRBV19
CASSWDSTSLYGYTF
TGTGCCAGTAGTTGGGACAGCACCTCCCTTTATGGCTACACCTTC
>TRBJ1-1|NA|TRBD1|TRBV9
CASSPGTGYSRAFF
TGTGCCAGCAGCCCTGGGACAGGGTATTCGCGGGCTTTCTTT
>TRBJ2-2|NA|NA|TRBV19
CATNRRGARTGELFF
TGTGCCACCAATCGTCGGGGGGCCCGGACCGGGGAGCTGTTTTTT
>TRBJ2-1|NA|TRBD2|TRBV9
CASSGPRGGLNNEQFF
TGTGCCAGCAGTGGTCCACGCGGGGGACTAAACAATGAGCAGTTCTTC
>TRBJ1-6|NA|TRBD1|TRBV6-6
CASSSSTGSNSPLHF
TGTGCCAGCAGTTCGTCGACAGGGTCGAATTCACCCCTCCACTTT
>TRBJ1-1|NA|NA|TRBV4-3
CASSQAWTTLNTEAFF
TGCGCCAGCAGCCAGGCCTGGACCACCCTGAACACTGAAGCTTTCTTT
>TRBJ1-5|once|TRBD1|TRBV19
CASGTTGQGIQPQHF
TGTGCCAGTGGCACAACGGGACAGGGCATTCAGCCCCAGCATTTT
>TRBJ1-3|NA|NA|TRBV11-2
CASSNIGESSGNTIYF
TGTGCCAGCAGCAATATCGGGGAGAGCTCTGGAAACACCATATATTTT
>TRBJ2-1|NA|TRBD2|TRBV9
CASTRGGSSYNEQFF
TGTGCCAGCACCCGCGGGGGGAGCTCCTACAATGAGCAGTTCTTC